This TCR beta chain was identified during a study of regulatory T cells in long-lasting Graves disease. Study-wide results and caveats: Persistent Graves' cases showed lower TCR diversity than newly diagnosed cases. Whereas new patients shared 950 to 1,000 public clonotypes, persistent patients shared more, at under 3,500.

Indicated time point: newly diagnosed GD, antithyroid drugs for less than 3 months. RNA extracted from PBMCs served as the sequencing template. Construction of the TCR beta libraries employed iRepertoire HTBI primers in conjunction with Arm-PCR of CDR3 regions. In the original workflow: Throughout the samples, researchers identified 60 to 70 TRBV and approximately 15 TRBJ segments. TCRdb called the multiplex PCR reads again in MiXCR, with one record for every CDR3 protein. The V and J calls were determined by TCRdb, not by the authors. Seen here are under 700,000 distinct CDR3 sequences, about 16% observed once, and the top ten hold approximately 25%. CDR1 and CDR2 from the germline V gene are SGHTA and FQGTGA. V was pared by 5 bases and J by 5 bases, with 6 bases of the junction left unmatched. This CDR3 region has 14 residues. On this clonotype itself: Its antigen remains unknown.

This same sample was also taken into another study, of T cells in Graves' hyperthyroidism and ophthalmopathy. That investigation notes: The HTBI set primed first-round TCR CDR3 RT-PCR.

The starting material was peripheral blood mononuclear cells (PBMCs), obtained at new diagnosis, from a patient treated with antithyroid drugs. This clonotype originated in a woman aged 40 to 65 with Graves disease. The rearrangement links TRBV7-3 to TRBJ2-7, with 10 nucleotides matching TRBD1. The CDR3 region is CASSLEGTGDEQYF. The CDR3 nucleotides read TGTGCCAGCAGCCTGGAAGGGACAGGGGACGAGCAGTACTTC.